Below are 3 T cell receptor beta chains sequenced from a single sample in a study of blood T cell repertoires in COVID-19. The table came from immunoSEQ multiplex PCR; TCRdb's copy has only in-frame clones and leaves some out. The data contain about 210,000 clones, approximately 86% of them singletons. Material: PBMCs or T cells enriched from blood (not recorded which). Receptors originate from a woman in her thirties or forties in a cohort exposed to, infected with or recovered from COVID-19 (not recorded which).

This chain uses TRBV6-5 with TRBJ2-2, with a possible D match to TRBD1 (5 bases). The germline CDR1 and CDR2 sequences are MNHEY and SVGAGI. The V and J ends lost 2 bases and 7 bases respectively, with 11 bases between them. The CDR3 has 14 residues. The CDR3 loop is CASSYTQGDGELFF. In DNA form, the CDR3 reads TGTGCCAGCAGTTACACTCAGGGTGACGGGGAGCTGTTTTTT.

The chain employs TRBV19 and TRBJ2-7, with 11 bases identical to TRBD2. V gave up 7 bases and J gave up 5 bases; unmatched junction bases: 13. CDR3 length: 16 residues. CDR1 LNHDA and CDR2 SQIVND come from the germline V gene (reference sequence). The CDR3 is CASTPQGLAGRDEQYF. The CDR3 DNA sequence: TGTGCCAGTACCCCTCAAGGACTAGCGGGCCGTGACGAGCAGTACTTC.

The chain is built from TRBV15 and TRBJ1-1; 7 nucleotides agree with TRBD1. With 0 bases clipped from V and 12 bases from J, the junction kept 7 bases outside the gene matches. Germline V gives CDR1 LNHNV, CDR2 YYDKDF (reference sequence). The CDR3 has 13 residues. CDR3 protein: CATSRDPRGWTFF. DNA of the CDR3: TGTGCCACCAGCAGAGATCCCAGGGGGTGGACTTTCTTT.